The rows below give T cell receptor beta chains drawn from one sample of a study of blood T cell repertoires in COVID-19. The assay was immunoSEQ multiplex PCR, and TCRdb's table has in-frame clones only and misses some. This sample has around 290,000 clones; nearly 90% occur once, and the top ten carry just under 1%. The sequencing sample was made of PBMCs or T cells enriched from blood (not recorded which). All receptors derive from a woman younger than 45 who had recovered from COVID-19. Both conserved end residues are part of each CDR3. D genes are given only for firm matches. A clone size is listed for some rows: how often the clone was seen (once, few, many), or a class if it is expanded.

d_gene: .
v_gene: TRBV6-5
j_gene: TRBJ1-5
abundance: .
CDR3aa: CASSSTGNQPQHF
CDR3nt: TGTGCCAGCAGCTCTACAGGGAATCAGCCCCAGCATTTT

d_gene: TRBD1
v_gene: TRBV18
j_gene: TRBJ1-5
abundance: .
CDR3aa: CASSRRGSDRVGSVGQPQHF
CDR3nt: TGTGCCAGCTCACGCCGAGGTTCGGACAGGGTGGGGTCCGTAGGTCAGCCCCAGCATTTT

d_gene: .
v_gene: TRBV21-1
j_gene: TRBJ1-3
abundance: .
CDR3aa: CASSNTIGNTIYF
CDR3nt: TGTGCCAGCAGTAACACAATAGGAAACACCATATATTTT

d_gene: .
v_gene: TRBV6-5
j_gene: TRBJ2-7
abundance: .
CDR3aa: CASSPGTGRTYEQYF
CDR3nt: TGTGCCAGCAGCCCCGGGACGGGGAGGACCTACGAGCAGTACTTC

d_gene: TRBD2
v_gene: TRBV9
j_gene: TRBJ2-2
abundance: .
CDR3aa: CASSVVAGAGELFF
CDR3nt: TGTGCCAGCAGCGTAGTGGCGGGGGCCGGGGAGCTGTTTTTT

d_gene: TRBD1
v_gene: TRBV7-3
j_gene: TRBJ2-5
abundance: .
CDR3aa: CASSLDGYRTGETQYF
CDR3nt: TGTGCCAGCAGCTTAGATGGATATAGGACAGGAGAGACCCAGTACTTC

d_gene: .
v_gene: TRBV7-9
j_gene: TRBJ2-5
abundance: .
CDR3aa: CASSFAGGQETQYF
CDR3nt: TGTGCCAGCAGCTTTGCGGGTGGACAAGAGACCCAGTACTTC

d_gene: .
v_gene: TRBV7-8
j_gene: TRBJ1-2
abundance: .
CDR3aa: CASSPPLNYGYTF
CDR3nt: TGTGCCAGCAGCCCTCCACTGAACTATGGCTACACCTTC

d_gene: .
v_gene: TRBV5-5
j_gene: TRBJ1-3
abundance: .
CDR3aa: CASSPQSSGNTIYF
CDR3nt: TGTGCCAGCAGCCCACAGAGTTCCGGAAACACCATATATTTT

d_gene: TRBD2
v_gene: TRBV19
j_gene: TRBJ2-2
abundance: .
CDR3aa: CASSNQGLRGTGELFF
CDR3nt: TGTGCCAGTAGTAACCAGGGACTACGCGGCACCGGGGAGCTGTTTTTT

d_gene: .
v_gene: TRBV30
j_gene: TRBJ1-2
abundance: few
CDR3aa: CAWSGTGYGYTF
CDR3nt: TGTGCCTGGAGTGGAACAGGGTATGGCTACACCTTC

d_gene: TRBD1
v_gene: TRBV28
j_gene: TRBJ1-2
abundance: .
CDR3aa: CASRSPGQGSYGYTF
CDR3nt: TGTGCCAGCAGGTCCCCGGGACAGGGAAGCTATGGCTACACCTTC

d_gene: TRBD2
v_gene: TRBV11-3
j_gene: TRBJ2-1
abundance: .
CDR3aa: CASSLRAGLRAYNEQFF
CDR3nt: TGTGCCAGCAGCCTCCGAGCGGGACTCCGAGCCTACAATGAGCAGTTCTTC

d_gene: TRBD2
v_gene: TRBV2
j_gene: TRBJ2-5
abundance: few
CDR3aa: CASSGGTSKETQYF
CDR3nt: TGTGCCAGCAGTGGAGGGACTAGCAAAGAGACCCAGTACTTC

d_gene: TRBD2
v_gene: TRBV3-1/TRBV3-2
j_gene: TRBJ2-7
abundance: .
CDR3aa: CASSRGRGANYEQYF
CDR3nt: TGTGCCAGCAGCCGCGGGCGGGGGGCCAACTACGAGCAGTACTTC

d_gene: .
v_gene: TRBV7-8
j_gene: TRBJ2-5
abundance: .
CDR3aa: CASSLGQQETQYF
CDR3nt: TGTGCCAGCAGCTTAGGACAGCAAGAGACCCAGTACTTC

d_gene: TRBD1
v_gene: TRBV19
j_gene: TRBJ1-1
abundance: .
CDR3aa: CASSTPGQGNTEAFF
CDR3nt: TGTGCCAGTAGTACCCCGGGACAGGGGAACACTGAAGCTTTCTTT

d_gene: .
v_gene: TRBV5-1
j_gene: TRBJ1-3
abundance: .
CDR3aa: CASSLAAGRWGVSGNTIYF
CDR3nt: TGCGCCAGCAGCTTGGCGGCCGGCCGGTGGGGCGTCTCTGGAAACACCATATATTTT

d_gene: .
v_gene: TRBV18
j_gene: TRBJ2-1
abundance: .
CDR3aa: CASFRRGQQRYNEQFF
CDR3nt: TGTGCCAGCTTCCGCCGAGGACAGCAAAGATACAATGAGCAGTTCTTC

d_gene: .
v_gene: TRBV7-9
j_gene: TRBJ2-1
abundance: .
CDR3aa: CASSLEQGNEQFF
CDR3nt: TGTGCCAGCAGCTTAGAACAGGGCAATGAGCAGTTCTTC

d_gene: TRBD1
v_gene: TRBV11-2
j_gene: TRBJ1-1
abundance: .
CDR3aa: CASSLHRGPNTEAFF
CDR3nt: TGTGCCAGCAGCTTGCACAGGGGGCCGAACACTGAAGCTTTCTTT

d_gene: .
v_gene: TRBV5-1
j_gene: TRBJ2-3
abundance: .
CDR3aa: CASSLVRSGTDTQYF
CDR3nt: TGCGCCAGCAGCTTGGTTCGATCGGGGACAGATACGCAGTATTTT

d_gene: .
v_gene: TRBV7-2
j_gene: TRBJ2-7
abundance: .
CDR3aa: CASSLRVAVGYEQYF
CDR3nt: TGTGCCAGCAGCCTCAGGGTAGCGGTCGGGTACGAGCAGTACTTC

d_gene: TRBD1
v_gene: TRBV29-1
j_gene: TRBJ2-7
abundance: .
CDR3aa: CSVQGDTYEQYF
CDR3nt: TGCAGCGTACAGGGGGACACCTACGAGCAGTACTTC

d_gene: TRBD1
v_gene: TRBV5-5
j_gene: TRBJ1-1
abundance: .
CDR3aa: CASSFTGQSAEAFF
CDR3nt: TGTGCCAGCAGCTTTACGGGACAGAGCGCTGAAGCTTTCTTT

d_gene: .
v_gene: TRBV2
j_gene: TRBJ1-5
abundance: once
CDR3aa: CASSAGTRGAVNQPQHF
CDR3nt: TGTGCCAGCAGTGCCGGAACACGGGGAGCAGTCAATCAGCCCCAGCATTTT

d_gene: .
v_gene: TRBV19
j_gene: TRBJ1-5
abundance: .
CDR3aa: CASSNLYSNQPQHF
CDR3nt: TGTGCCAGTAGTAATCTGTATAGCAATCAGCCCCAGCATTTT

d_gene: TRBD1
v_gene: TRBV6-5
j_gene: TRBJ1-3
abundance: once
CDR3aa: CASSYRSRTGGNTIYF
CDR3nt: TGTGCCAGCAGTTACCGGAGTCGGACAGGCGGAAACACCATATATTTT

d_gene: TRBD2
v_gene: TRBV2
j_gene: TRBJ2-3
abundance: .
CDR3aa: CASSPILAGGPTLRDTQYF
CDR3nt: TGTGCCAGCAGTCCCATTCTAGCGGGGGGGCCAACCCTGAGAGATACGCAGTATTTT

d_gene: .
v_gene: TRBV30
j_gene: TRBJ2-5
abundance: .
CDR3aa: CAWSLLKETQYF
CDR3nt: TGTGCCTGGAGCCTACTCAAAGAGACCCAGTACTTC

d_gene: .
v_gene: TRBV5-1
j_gene: TRBJ2-2
abundance: .
CDR3aa: CASSLVLASGELFF
CDR3nt: TGCGCCAGCAGCTTGGTACTAGCTTCCGGGGAGCTGTTTTTT

d_gene: .
v_gene: TRBV28
j_gene: TRBJ1-5
abundance: .
CDR3aa: CASRPVNQPQHF
CDR3nt: TGTGCCAGCAGACCAGTAAATCAGCCCCAGCATTTT